This is a list of T cell receptor beta chains from one sample in a study of CD4 T cells in relation to SARS-CoV-2 and coronaviruses. Their antigens are not known. Produced via immunoSEQ multiplex PCR; TCRdb's table is partial and in-frame only. The sample shows more than 25,000 clones, around 72% of them seen only once. Sequences were obtained from CD4+ T cells from PBMCs, cultured in vitro. These receptors originate from a human donor in good health. The CDR3 runs from the conserved cysteine through the conserved F or W. The D gene is left open where the match is weak. Expanded clones get a size class; other rows say once, few or many, or leave the size out.

abundance,d_gene,j_gene,v_gene,CDR3aa,CDR3nt
.,.,TRBJ2-3,TRBV7-3,CASSSGGAGSTDTQYF,TGTGCCAGCAGCTCCGGGGGTGCGGGCAGCACAGATACGCAGTATTTT
few,.,TRBJ1-2,TRBV7-3,CASSPRANYGYTF,TGTGCCAGCAGCCCTCGAGCAAACTATGGCTACACCTTC
.,.,TRBJ2-3,TRBV7-8,CASKLGSGTDTQYF,TGTGCCAGCAAACTAGGTTCAGGGACAGATACGCAGTATTTT
few,.,TRBJ1-1,TRBV2,CASSEKVGRVSVAFF,TGTGCCAGCAGTGAAAAAGTCGGCCGGGTCAGCGTAGCTTTCTTT
.,.,TRBJ1-1,TRBV11-3,CASSLGPDTEAFF,TGTGCCAGCAGCTTAGGCCCGGACACTGAAGCTTTCTTT
.,.,TRBJ1-1,TRBV6-5,CASSLWGDTEAFF,TGTGCCAGCAGTCTGTGGGGGGACACTGAAGCTTTCTTT
.,.,TRBJ2-7,TRBV6-1,CASSETTQASYEQYF,TGTGCCAGCAGTGAAACCACACAGGCCTCCTACGAGCAGTACTTC
.,.,TRBJ1-4,TRBV30,CAWEGNEKLFF,TGTGCCTGGGAGGGGAATGAAAAACTGTTTTTT
medium-sized,TRBD1,TRBJ1-5,TRBV3-1/TRBV3-2,CASSPGGLWNQPQHF,TGTGCCAGCAGCCCAGGGGGCCTATGGAATCAGCCCCAGCATTTT
.,TRBD1,TRBJ1-2,TRBV2,CAMGQGPPNDGYTF,TGTGCCATGGGACAGGGCCCACCTAACGATGGCTACACCTTC
.,TRBD2,TRBJ2-7,TRBV7-2,CASSLDLAGGFYEQYF,TGTGCCAGCAGCTTAGACCTAGCGGGGGGATTTTACGAGCAGTACTTC
.,TRBD2,TRBJ2-1,TRBV4-3,CASSQPSTSGEGEQFF,TGCGCCAGCAGCCAACCCTCGACTAGCGGGGAGGGTGAGCAGTTCTTC
.,.,TRBJ2-3,TRBV7-2,CASSYKGTDTQYF,TGTGCCAGCAGCTACAAGGGCACAGATACGCAGTATTTT
.,TRBD2,TRBJ2-7,TRBV6-5,CASGDYSYEQYF,TGTGCCAGCGGGGACTACTCCTACGAGCAGTACTTC
medium-sized,.,TRBJ1-3,TRBV4-2,CASSQESQKDSGNTIYF,TGTGCCAGCAGCCAAGAGAGTCAGAAAGACTCTGGAAACACCATATATTTT
.,TRBD1,TRBJ1-5,TRBV18,CASSPGTGDQPQHF,TGTGCCAGCTCACCAGGGACAGGGGATCAGCCCCAGCATTTT
.,TRBD2,TRBJ2-7,TRBV6-2/TRBV6-3,CASNPGTSGTYEQYF,TGTGCCAGCAACCCCGGGACTAGCGGAACCTACGAGCAGTACTTC
.,.,TRBJ1-5,TRBV6-2/TRBV6-3,CASSYSPNQPQHF,TGTGCCAGCAGTTACAGTCCCAATCAGCCCCAGCATTTT
.,.,TRBJ2-7,TRBV6-1,CASSERNLGFEQYF,TGTGCCAGCAGTGAAAGAAATTTGGGGTTCGAGCAGTACTTC
.,.,TRBJ1-1,TRBV19,CASSIGQNTEAFF,TGTGCCAGTAGTATAGGGCAGAACACTGAAGCTTTCTTT
.,.,TRBJ2-3,TRBV19,CASRSVGLTTSGTDTQYF,TGTGCCAGCCGCTCCGTAGGACTAACAACCTCCGGCACAGATACGCAGTATTTT
.,.,TRBJ1-2,TRBV6-1,CASSDTEVGGYTF,TGTGCCAGCAGTGATACGGAGGTTGGTGGCTACACCTTC